The 24 T cell receptor beta chains below come from one sample, sequenced in a study of shared clonotypes between healthy human individuals. Sequencing used immunoSEQ multiplex PCR; TCRdb keeps in-frame clones, though not all of them. The sample contains hundreds of thousands of clones, approximately 79% of which appear only once. Sequenced input: memory CD4+ T cells sorted from blood. Subset given: CD45RA-negative fraction. All receptors come from a woman aged 25 to 39 in good health.

V usage is TRBV2 and J usage is TRBJ2-5; 7 positions match TRBD1. Per the germline V gene, CDR1 is SNHLY and CDR2 is FYNNEI. Trimming took 6 bases from V and 2 from J; bases not matched to a gene: 6. This CDR3 region has 14 residues. The DNA for the CDR3 is TGTGCCAGCAGCCTGGGACAGCTACAAGAGACCCAGTACTTC. It translates to CASSLGQLQETQYF.

Note on this clone: This could be a read error, since a much larger clone is one nucleotide away. Other DNA variants within this sample encode the same CDR3. J is TRBJ2-1 and V is TRBV19; D tentatively fits TRBD1 or TRBD2 (8 bases each). Germline CDR1 is LNHDA and CDR2 is SQIVND (reference sequence). The CDR3 sequence is 17 residues long. The V and J ends lost 6 bases and 7 bases respectively, with 25 bases between them. CDR3 in DNA: TGTGCCAGTAGCACAGGGGGGACTAGTGGGAGTTTGAATGAGCAGTTCTTC. Protein: CASSTGGTSGSLNEQFF.

The chain joins TRBV5-1 to TRBJ1-2, with a weak D call TRBD1 (5 bases). CDR3 length: 14 amino acids. The ends were cut back, 4 bases at V and 4 bases at J, with 14 bases in the middle. Looked up from germline, CDR1 is SGHRS and CDR2 is YFSETQ. In DNA, the CDR3 is TGCGCCAGCAGCGACAGCCTGAACTTCTATGGCTACACCTTC. This gives the protein CASSDSLNFYGYTF. Full variable domain (rest looked up from reference TRBV5-1 and TRBJ1-2): KAGVTQTPRYLIKTRGQQVTLSCSPISGHRSVSWYQQTPGQGLQFLFEYFSETQRNKGNFPGRFSGRQFSNSRSEMNVSTLELGDSALYLCASSDSLNFYGYTFGSGTRLTVV.

This clone was seen once. DNA for the CDR3: TGTGCCAGTAGGAGGAAGGGAGATAGGAGCCACGAGCAGTACTTC. It encodes CASRRKGDRSHEQYF. The chain links TRBV19 to TRBJ2-7; possible D gene TRBD2, 5 bases. CDR3 length: 15 amino acids. Germline V gene lookup returns CDR1 LNHDA and CDR2 SQIVND (reference sequence). Trimming cost V 6 bases and J 5 bases, with 20 bases left between them.

This clone came up many times. In the same sample, other DNA sequences code for this CDR3. The chain links TRBV10-2 to TRBJ2-7; D gene uncertain. This CDR3 spans 12 amino acids. Germline CDR1 reads WSHSY; CDR2 reads SAAADI. Trimming took off 4 bases at V and 6 bases at J, with 10 bases between the two ends. The CDR3 loop reads CASSALATEQYF. CDR3 nucleotides: TGCGCCAGCAGTGCTTTAGCCACCGAGCAGTACTTC.

The genes are TRBV5-1 and TRBJ2-2, with 7 bases that match TRBD1. This CDR3 comprises 13 residues. Germline values: CDR1 SGHRS, CDR2 YFSETQ. V shed 6 bases, J shed 6 bases, and the junction held 5 bases outside the gene matches. As DNA, the CDR3 is TGCGCCAGCAACTTTACAGGGGCCGGGGAGCTGTTTTTT. Translation gives CASNFTGAGELFF.

With regard to this clone: Other DNA variants within this sample encode the same CDR3. This chain connects TRBV15 to TRBJ1-1; D is possibly TRBD1 (6 bases). Trimming removed 0 bases from V and 1 base from J, with 9 bases in between. The germline CDR1 and CDR2 sequences are LNHNV and YYDKDF (reference sequence). The CDR3 is 15 amino acids. The CDR3 region is CATSRDRQENTEAFF. The CDR3, as DNA: TGTGCCACCAGCAGAGATCGACAGGAGAACACTGAAGCTTTCTTT. Filled out from reference TRBV15 and TRBJ1-1, the complete variable domain reads DAMVIQNPRYQVTQFGKPVTLSCSQTLNHNVMYWYQQKSSQAPKLLFHYYDKDFNNEADTPDNFQSRRPNTSFCFLDIRSPGLGDTAMYLCATSRDRQENTEAFFGQGTRLTVV.

The chain employs TRBV5-1 and TRBJ1-6; 7 bases are a match to TRBD1. The CDR3 contains 14 residues. V trimming: 4 bases; J trimming: 7 bases; junction bases outside the gene matches: 5. Germline V gene lookup returns CDR1 SGHRS and CDR2 YFSETQ. The CDR3 spells CASSTGTVNSPLHF. CDR3 coding DNA: TGCGCCAGCAGCACCGGGACAGTAAATTCACCCCTCCACTTT.

This clone was observed a handful of times. Other DNA variants within this sample encode the same CDR3. Written as DNA, the CDR3 is TGTGCCAGTAGTCCAAGGACAGGGGGTTATGGCTACACCTTC. It is translated as CASSPRTGGYGYTF. This chain connects TRBV19 to TRBJ1-2; 10 bases match TRBD1. Losses at the gene ends were 5 bases for V and 5 bases for J; bases not matched to a gene: 5. There are 14 residues in the CDR3. CDR1 and CDR2 (germline): LNHDA, SQIVND (reference sequence). Together with reference TRBV19 and TRBJ1-2, the CDR3 gives the full variable domain: DGGITQSPKYLFRKEGQNVTLSCEQNLNHDAMYWYRQDPGQGLRLIYYSQIVNDFQKGDIAEGYSVSREKKESFPLTVTSAQKNPTAFYLCASSPRTGGYGYTFGSGTRLTVV.

The rearrangement uses TRBV19 and TRBJ2-7, with TRBD2 identical over 13 bases. V lost 11 bases and J lost 6; bases outside the gene matches: 22. This CDR3 has 18 residues. CDR1 and CDR2 (germline): LNHDA, SQIVND (reference sequence). CDR3 sequence reads: CASAPGHLGLAGVREQYF. The CDR3 DNA sequence: TGTGCCTCAGCGCCGGGACACCTAGGACTAGCGGGAGTTCGCGAGCAGTACTTC. Combining the CDR3 with reference TRBV19 and TRBJ2-7 gives the whole variable domain DGGITQSPKYLFRKEGQNVTLSCEQNLNHDAMYWYRQDPGQGLRLIYYSQIVNDFQKGDIAEGYSVSREKKESFPLTVTSAQKNPTAFYLCASAPGHLGLAGVREQYFGPGTRLTVT.

This CDR3 reads CASSEGGQSSYEQYF. The CDR3 DNA is TGTGCCAGCAGCGAAGGCGGGCAGAGCTCCTACGAGCAGTACTTC. The chain is built from TRBV11-3 and TRBJ2-7, with TRBD2 as a possible D gene (5 bases). V lost 5 bases and J lost 0, with 14 bases in between. This CDR3 has 15 amino acids. CDR1 and CDR2 from the germline V gene are SGHNT and YENEEA.

V and J are TRBV15 and TRBJ2-1; 14 positions match TRBD2. Trimming removed 6 bases from V and 7 bases from J; junction bases left unmatched: 14. The length of the CDR3 is 18 residues. Germline lookup yields CDR1 LNHNV and CDR2 YYDKDF (reference sequence). Here the CDR3 DNA reads TGTGCCACCAGTCCGGGACTAGCGGGAGAACCCCATGCTAATGAGCAGTTCTTC. It encodes CATSPGLAGEPHANEQFF. Variable domain in full (rest from reference TRBV15 and TRBJ2-1): DAMVIQNPRYQVTQFGKPVTLSCSQTLNHNVMYWYQQKSSQAPKLLFHYYDKDFNNEADTPDNFQSRRPNTSFCFLDIRSPGLGDTAMYLCATSPGLAGEPHANEQFFGPGTRLTVL.

The chain joins TRBV30 to TRBJ2-3, with D possibly being TRBD1 (6 bases). Germline V gene sequence: CDR1 GTSNPN, CDR2 SVGIG (reference sequence). V was clipped by 2 bases and J by 3 bases, with 12 bases between them. CDR3 size: 14 residues. DNA of the CDR3: TGTGCCTGGAGTAAGGGGGACCAAACAGATACGCAGTATTTT. Translated: CAWSKGDQTDTQYF.

V and J are TRBV11-2 and TRBJ1-2; D perhaps matches TRBD1 (5 bases). Germline V gene lookup returns CDR1 SGHAT and CDR2 FQNNGV. This CDR3 spans 12 amino acids. Trimming shortened V by 6 bases and J by 7 bases, and 12 bases separated the two germline ends. The chain's CDR3 is CASRPDGGGYTF. In DNA, the CDR3 is TGTGCCAGCAGGCCGGACGGGGGTGGCTACACCTTC.

On this clone: The same CDR3 is also encoded by other DNA sequences in this sample. The chain employs TRBV28 and TRBJ2-3; D gene unclear. Trimming removed 5 bases at V and 2 bases at J, with 8 bases between. Germline assignment: CDR1 MDHEN and CDR2 SYDVKM. There are 13 residues in the CDR3. CDR3 bases: TGTGCCAGCAGTGCTGGGCACACAGATACGCAGTATTTT. Translated, it gives CASSAGHTDTQYF.

V usage is TRBV28 and J usage is TRBJ2-5; D is uncertain. V was trimmed by 4 bases and J by 1 base, leaving 10 bases between them. Germline loops: CDR1 MDHEN, CDR2 SYDVKM. The CDR3 spans 14 residues. The CDR3 DNA reads TGTGCCAGCAGTTCCCCCCCGCCCCAAGAGACCCAGTACTTC. The encoded protein is CASSSPPPQETQYF.

This chain links TRBV6-1 with TRBJ1-2; 7 bases are shared with TRBD1. This CDR3 region has 14 residues. V was clipped by 3 bases and J by 7 bases; unmatched bases: 8. Germline lookup yields CDR1 MNHNS and CDR2 SASEGT. CDR3 nucleotide sequence: TGTGCCAGCAGTGACCGAGGACAGGCCGTTGGCTACACCTTC. It encodes CASSDRGQAVGYTF.

This clone was counted many times. The genes are TRBV6-6 and TRBJ2-7; 10 bases are shared with TRBD2. The CDR3 extends over 15 amino acids. V lost 6 bases, J lost 3 bases, and 8 bases stayed unmatched. The germline CDR1 and CDR2 sequences are MNHNY and SVGAGI (reference sequence). The chain's CDR3 is CASSSRTSGHYEQYF. The CDR3 nucleotides read TGTGCCAGCAGCTCTCGGACTAGCGGACACTACGAGCAGTACTTC.

The CDR3 reads CASSLWTGDDTQYF. CDR3 sequence (DNA): TGTGCCAGCAGTTTGTGGACAGGGGATGATACGCAGTATTTT. This chain joins TRBV27 and TRBJ2-3, with TRBD1 identical over 9 bases. V gave up 3 bases and J gave up 6 bases; unmatched junction bases: 4. The CDR3 consists of 14 residues. Germline CDR1 reads MNHEY; CDR2 reads SMNVEV (reference sequence).

The J gene is TRBJ2-1, the V gene TRBV28, with TRBD2 identical over 11 bases. Germline trimming cut 5 bases from V and 5 bases from J; bases unmatched to any gene: 2. The CDR3 has 14 residues. The germline gives CDR1 MDHEN, CDR2 SYDVKM. CDR3 nucleotide sequence: TGTGCCAGCAGTGGACTAGCGGGTAACAATGAGCAGTTCTTC. It is translated as CASSGLAGNNEQFF.

The CDR3 coding sequence is TGTGCCAGTAGTATATTCCGCACCGGGACAGGGGTGAACACCGGGGAGCTGTTTTTT. It codes for CASSIFRTGTGVNTGELFF. The J gene is TRBJ2-2, the V gene TRBV19, with 10 bases identical to TRBD1. V was clipped by 2 bases and J by 1 base; unmatched bases: 10. The germline V gene has CDR1 LNHDA and CDR2 SQIVND (reference sequence). The CDR3 loop spans 19 amino acids.

This sequence joins TRBV30 and TRBJ2-7, with D maybe TRBD2 (5 bases). In germline, CDR1 is GTSNPN, CDR2 SVGIG (reference sequence). V lost 6 bases, J lost 2 bases, and 8 bases lay in between. The CDR3 loop spans 11 amino acids. This CDR3 reads CACTSPYEQYF. The CDR3 coding sequence is TGTGCCTGCACTAGTCCCTACGAGCAGTACTTC.

This clone came up once. The CDR3, as DNA: TGTGCCAGCAGTGGGCCAGCCACTAATCAGCCCCAGCATTTT. It specifies CASSGPATNQPQHF. This chain connects TRBV25-1 to TRBJ1-5; D gene uncertain. CDR1 and CDR2 (germline): MGHDK, SYGVNS. Trimming removed 4 bases from V and 4 bases from J, with 11 bases in between. CDR3 length: 14 residues. Using reference TRBV25-1 and TRBJ1-5 for the parts outside the CDR3, the full variable domain is EADIYQTPRYLVIGTGKKITLECSQTMGHDKMYWYQQDPGMELHLIHYSYGVNSTEKGDLSSESTVSRIRTEHFPLTLESARPSHTSQYLCASSGPATNQPQHFGDGTRLSIL.

This clone was detected ten times or more. This specimen includes other DNA sequences encoding the same CDR3. The J gene is TRBJ2-7, the V gene TRBV27; D perhaps matches TRBD1 (6 bases). Per the germline V gene, CDR1 is MNHEY and CDR2 is SMNVEV (reference sequence). CDR3 length: 14 residues. V lost 3 bases, J lost 2 bases, and 11 bases lay in between. Here the CDR3 DNA reads TGTGCCAGCAGTTTTTCACAGGGACCCTACGAGCAGTACTTC. Amino acid sequence: CASSFSQGPYEQYF.